These 29 T cell receptor beta chains were sequenced from one sample in a study of spatial heterogeneity in lung cancer. Time point: blood at routine non-recurrence follow-up after resection. Sequencing of whole RNA from tumor, nontumor lung or frozen PBMC involved no sorting. TCRdb re-analysed the 5' RACE reads in MiXCR, keeping a single row per CDR3 protein. The profile shows some 110,000 distinct CDR3 sequences, 9% to 15% of them singletons. The material was PBMCs, obtained at follow-up. The receptor source for this set is a male donor with early-stage non-small cell lung cancer.

The chain recombines TRBV20-1 with TRBJ1-6, with D possibly being TRBD1 (5 bases). This CDR3 spans 14 amino acids. The V gene lost 3 bases and the J gene lost 5 bases, with 11 bases spanning the gap. Per the germline V gene, CDR1 is DFQATT and CDR2 is SNEGSKA (reference sequence). CDR3 sequence: CSASRGQHNSPLHF. The CDR3 nucleotides are TGCAGTGCTAGTAGAGGACAACATAATTCACCCCTCCACTTT.

This chain uses TRBV6-6 with TRBJ2-3, with D tentatively TRBD2 (5 bases). Germline CDR1 MNHNY, CDR2 SVGAGI (reference sequence). V shed 3 bases and J shed 3 bases, with 19 bases lying between them. The CDR3 runs 17 residues. Written as DNA, the CDR3 is TGTGCCAGCAGTTATTTTCAGCCCGGGGTGGGGACAGATACGCAGTATTTT. Its protein product is CASSYFQPGVGTDTQYF.

This clonotype has just a few counts. The V and J genes are TRBV28 and TRBJ2-1, with D perhaps TRBD2 (5 bases). The CDR3 spans 13 residues. The germline V and J ends were trimmed by 5 bases and 3 bases, with 8 bases remaining between them. Looked up from germline, CDR1 is MDHEN and CDR2 is SYDVKM. The CDR3 DNA reads as TGTGCCAGCAGTAGGAGCGGCTACAATGAGCAGTTCTTC. This encodes CASSRSGYNEQFF. Looking up the rest from reference TRBV28 and TRBJ2-1 gives the full variable domain: DVKVTQSSRYLVKRTGEKVFLECVQDMDHENMFWYRQDPGLGLRLIYFSYDVKMKEKGDIPEGYSVSREKKERFSLILESASTNQTSMYLCASSRSGYNEQFFGPGTRLTVL.

This clonotype was counted many times. The chain uses TRBV9 and TRBJ2-5, with TRBD1 matching over 9 bases. J lost 2 bases, V lost 3 bases, and 8 bases had no gene match. The CDR3 is 16 amino acids. Germline CDR1 SGDLS, CDR2 YYNGEE. The CDR3 protein is CASSAGHRGRQETQYF. CDR3 DNA sequence: TGTGCCAGCAGCGCGGGTCACAGGGGGCGACAAGAGACCCAGTACTTC.

This chain uses TRBV28 with TRBJ2-7, with D perhaps given as TRBD1 or TRBD2 (5 bases each). The V end was cut by 1 base, the J end by 2 bases, with 12 bases between. This CDR3 spans 15 amino acids. CDR1 MDHEN and CDR2 SYDVKM come from the germline V gene. The CDR3 bases are TGTGCCAGCAGTTTATTGGGGACGGTCCCCTACGAGCAGTACTTC. Translation: CASSLLGTVPYEQYF.

To note about this clonotype: This may be a read error, as it is one base from a much larger clone. This chain connects TRBV10-2 to TRBJ2-1, with 9 bases lining up with TRBD1. The CDR3 is 15 amino acids. Germline CDR1 is WSHSY and CDR2 is SAAADI. The CDR3 region is CAGSLQGASYNEQFF. The CDR3 DNA sequence: TGCGCCGGCAGCCTACAGGGGGCATCCTACAATGAGCAGTTCTTC.

This clonotype was detected only a few times. The chain joins TRBV29-1 to TRBJ2-4; 12 nucleotides match TRBD1. This CDR3 contains 19 residues. The germline V gene encodes CDR1 SQVTM and CDR2 ANQGSEA. Trimming cost V 6 bases and J 0 bases; bases outside gene matches: 15. The CDR3 region has the DNA TGCAGCGTAGGCTCCGGGACAGGGGGCCCCATCCCAGCCAAAAACATTCAGTACTTC. Translated, it gives CSVGSGTGGPIPAKNIQYF.

This clonotype was observed at least ten times. The chain links TRBV7-2 to TRBJ2-6, with D possibly being TRBD2 (6 bases). This CDR3 comprises 17 residues. Germline V gives CDR1 SGHTA, CDR2 FQGNSA. The V end was cut by 8 bases, the J end by 4 bases, with 21 bases between. The CDR3 loop reads CASSKGRGASGANVLTF. Written as DNA, the CDR3 is TGTGCCAGCTCTAAAGGGCGGGGCGCCTCAGGGGCCAACGTCCTGACTTTC.

This clonotype has a count of ten or more. This rearrangement joins TRBV12-3 or TRBV12-4 to TRBJ1-6; 8 nucleotides align to TRBD1. The CDR3 runs 15 residues. Germline trimming cut 6 bases from V and 12 bases from J; bases unmatched to any gene: 13. This chain's CDR3 is CASSSGQGLAVPLHF. The CDR3 DNA reads TGTGCCAGCAGCTCTGGACAGGGATTGGCGGTACCCCTCCACTTT.

This clonotype appeared many times. V usage is TRBV11-2 and J usage is TRBJ2-1, with D perhaps matching TRBD2 (7 bases). The CDR3 spans 17 residues. The V end lost 1 base, the J end lost 0 bases, and 13 bases lay between the germline ends. Germline loops: CDR1 SGHAT, CDR2 FQNNGV. CDR3 sequence: CASSLVGGGVSYNEQFF. CDR3 bases: TGTGCCAGCAGCTTAGTGGGAGGGGGGGTCTCCTACAATGAGCAGTTCTTC.

The chain carries TRBV4-2 and TRBJ2-5; 12 bases are a match to TRBD2. The CDR3 sequence is 19 residues long. Germline CDR1 and CDR2: LGHNA and YNFKEQ. After removal of 4 bases from V and 4 bases from J, the junction contained 16 bases not matched to a gene. The DNA for the CDR3 is TGTGCCAGCAGCCCCTCAAGGACTAGCGGGGCTGGGCGAGGAGAGACCCAGTACTTC. Amino acid sequence: CASSPSRTSGAGRGETQYF.

This clonotype has only a few counts. The chain has TRBV7-9 and TRBJ1-1, with D tentatively TRBD1 (6 bases). V lost 2 bases and J 3 bases, leaving 10 bases between the germline ends. Germline V lookup: CDR1 SEHNR, CDR2 FQNEAQ (reference sequence). The CDR3 is 14 amino acids. CDR3 sequence: CASSLSGAYTEAFF. The DNA of the CDR3 is TGTGCCAGCAGCTTATCAGGGGCGTACACTGAAGCTTTCTTT.

V and J are TRBV2 and TRBJ2-2; TRBD1 matches at 7 bases. Per germline, CDR1 SNHLY and CDR2 FYNNEI. The CDR3 loop spans 14 amino acids. V lost 4 bases to trimming and J lost 4 bases; unmatched junction nucleotides: 3. DNA for the CDR3: TGTGCCAGCAGTGTGTCAGGGGGCACCGGGGAGCTGTTTTTT. Its protein is CASSVSGGTGELFF. Full variable domain (rest looked up from reference TRBV2 and TRBJ2-2): EPEVTQTPSHQVTQMGQEVILRCVPISNHLYFYWYRQILGQKVEFLVSFYNNEISEKSEIFDDQFSVERPDGSNFTLKIRSTKLEDSAMYFCASSVSGGTGELFFGEGSRLTVL.

The DNA of the CDR3 is TGTGCCAGCAGCAACAGGGTCAGGGAGCCCCAGCATTTT. It specifies CASSNRVREPQHF. The rearrangement uses TRBV5-6 and TRBJ1-5, with D tentatively TRBD1 (6 bases). V shed 4 bases and J shed 8 bases, with 13 bases lying between them. This CDR3 has 13 residues. Germline V gives CDR1 SGHDT, CDR2 YYEEEE.

This clonotype has ten or more counts. This chain links TRBV10-3 with TRBJ1-1, with D unclear. V dropped 7 bases and J dropped 1 base, with 13 bases sitting between them. This CDR3 region has 14 residues. Per germline, CDR1 ENHRY and CDR2 SYGVKD. The chain's CDR3 is CAITFDVANTEAFF. CDR3 in DNA: TGTGCCATCACCTTTGACGTTGCGAACACTGAAGCTTTCTTT.

This chain joins TRBV27 and TRBJ2-2; D gene uncertain. V lost 6 bases to trimming and J lost 0 bases, with 8 bases between them. The CDR3 spans 14 residues. Germline V gene data show CDR1 as MNHEY and CDR2 as SMNVEV (reference sequence). CDR3 bases: TGTGCCAGCAGAATGGGCGCGAACACCGGGGAGCTGTTTTTT. This encodes CASRMGANTGELFF.

This clonotype was detected ten times or more. V and J are TRBV29-1 and TRBJ1-4; the D gene is possibly TRBD1 (5 bases). Germline V gene sequence: CDR1 SQVTM, CDR2 ANQGSEA. This CDR3 has 15 residues. V was cut by 4 bases and J by 2 bases, with 14 bases left in between. In DNA form, the CDR3 reads TGCAGCGTTGCCGGAGGACACGCCACTAATGAAAAACTGTTTTTT. It encodes CSVAGGHATNEKLFF.

This clonotype was observed at least ten times. V and J are TRBV20-1 and TRBJ1-1; possibly TRBD1 for D (6 bases). The CDR3 loop spans 14 amino acids. V was pared by 5 bases and J by 1 base, with 14 bases between. Germline V gene sequence: CDR1 DFQATT, CDR2 SNEGSKA (reference sequence). DNA for the CDR3: TGCAGTGCTGCCAGGGGATATGGGAACACTGAAGCTTTCTTT. As protein: CSAARGYGNTEAFF.

This chain joins TRBV7-3 and TRBJ2-5, with TRBD1 identical over 7 bases. V was pared by 4 bases and J by 5 bases, with 13 bases of the junction left unmatched. Germline CDR1 and CDR2: SGHTA and FQGTGA. The CDR3 spans 16 residues. CDR3 sequence: CASSSPRGRLLETQYF. The CDR3 DNA is TGTGCCAGCAGCTCCCCAAGGGGGCGGCTCCTCGAGACCCAGTACTTC.

The chain has TRBV28 and TRBJ1-1; D is undetermined. This CDR3 spans 13 amino acids. Germline CDR1 MDHEN, CDR2 SYDVKM. V was cut by 4 bases and J by 6 bases, with 12 bases left in between. The CDR3 coding sequence is TGTGCCAGCAGTTCGCCGGGGTGGGCTGAAGCTTTCTTT. It is translated as CASSSPGWAEAFF.

V usage is TRBV3-1 and J usage is TRBJ2-3; 9 positions agree with TRBD2. CDR1 and CDR2 from the germline V gene are LGHDT and YNNKEL (reference sequence). Unmatched junction bases numbered 6, after V lost 1 base and J lost 7 bases. The CDR3 has 15 amino acids. CDR3 coding DNA: TGTGCCAGCAGCCAAGGGCATAGCGGGGGAAATACGCAGTATTTT. This translates into CASSQGHSGGNTQYF.

V is TRBV14 and J is TRBJ2-7; 7 nucleotides match TRBD1. The V segment lost 3 bases and the J segment 7 bases; nucleotides outside the gene matches: 9. The CDR3 has 14 amino acids. Looked up from germline, CDR1 is SGHDN and CDR2 is FVKESK. As DNA, the CDR3 is TGTGCCAGCAGCCAGTACGGGACAGCTGCTGAGCAGTACTTC. It yields the protein CASSQYGTAAEQYF.

This clonotype has ten or more counts. The chain uses TRBV4-3 and TRBJ2-7; D remains ambiguous. The germline V gene encodes CDR1 LGHNA and CDR2 YSLEER. CDR3 length: 15 residues. Trimming took off 1 base at V and 6 bases at J, with 16 bases between the two ends. The CDR3 DNA follows: TGCGCCAGCAGCCAAGTCGGCTCTACCTACGTCGAGCAGTACTTC. This gives the protein CASSQVGSTYVEQYF.

This clonotype turned up a few times. The gene calls are TRBV11-2 and TRBJ1-3, with unresolved D. CDR1 SGHAT and CDR2 FQNNGV come from the germline V gene. This CDR3 is 18 amino acids long. Deletions cut 5 bases from V and 2 bases from J, with 22 bases between. CDR3 in DNA: TGTGCCAGCAGCCGGCAACCCCGAGGAGGCAGGACTGGAAACACCATATATTTT. It is translated as CASSRQPRGGRTGNTIYF.

The chain combines TRBV12-3 or TRBV12-4 with TRBJ1-1; D is ambiguous. The CDR3 loop spans 13 amino acids. With 3 bases removed from V and 5 bases from J, the gap between germline ends came to 10 bases. CDR3 residues: CASSLMGYTEAFF. The CDR3 region has the DNA TGTGCCAGCAGTTTGATGGGGTATACTGAAGCTTTCTTT.

J is TRBJ2-3 and V is TRBV20-1; 7 nucleotides align to TRBD2. The CDR3 runs to 14 residues. J was trimmed by 4 bases and V by 0 bases; bases with no gene match: 4. Germline CDR1 reads DFQATT; CDR2 reads SNEGSKA (reference sequence). CDR3 sequence reads: CSAREGGNSDTQYF. The CDR3 DNA follows: TGCAGTGCTAGAGAGGGAGGGAACTCAGATACGCAGTATTTT.

This clonotype was seen a few times. The chain joins TRBV10-2 to TRBJ1-1; D remains ambiguous. Germline assignment: CDR1 WSHSY and CDR2 SAAADI. The CDR3 is 14 amino acids. Trimming took off 4 bases at V and 1 base at J, with 10 bases between the two ends. This CDR3 reads CASSVLDGNTEAFF. The CDR3 coding sequence is TGCGCCAGCAGTGTTTTGGACGGGAACACTGAAGCTTTCTTT.

In its sample, this clonotype was seen a few times. This chain uses TRBV7-9 with TRBJ2-3, with D unclear. Germline V CDR1 and CDR2: SEHNR, FQNEAQ (reference sequence). The ends were cut back, 5 bases at V and 1 base at J, with 10 bases in the middle. The CDR3 covers 14 residues. The CDR3 loop reads CASSIPPGTDTQYF. The CDR3, as DNA: TGTGCCAGCAGCATCCCCCCTGGCACAGATACGCAGTATTTT.

This clonotype showed up many times. V gene TRBV7-2 combines with J gene TRBJ2-2; D unresolved. The CDR3 loop spans 11 amino acids. The germline gives CDR1 SGHTA, CDR2 FQGNSA. V shed 6 bases and J shed 4 bases, with 3 bases lying between them. The CDR3 region has the DNA TGTGCCAGCAGAGCCACCGGGGAGCTGTTTTTT. It codes for CASRATGELFF.